Listed here are 25 T cell receptor beta chains from one sample, sequenced in a study of glioma-infiltrating T cells. TCR alpha and beta CDR3 regions were amplified from RNA using iRepertoire nested multiplex PCR. TCRdb re-analysed the multiplex PCR reads in MiXCR, keeping a single row per CDR3 protein. Of about 89,000 distinct CDR3 sequences in the sample, under 30% are singletons; the top ten hold under 8.5%. Input material: glioma tissue, nonneoplastic brain tissue, or PBMCs (not recorded which). The receptor source for this set is a human donor with low-grade glioma or glioblastoma, undergoing nonglioma brain surgery, or in good health (not recorded which).

This clonotype has ten or more counts. V gene TRBV2 combines with J gene TRBJ2-2; D unresolved. V shed 6 bases and J shed 2 bases, with 13 bases lying between them. The V gene's germline CDR1 is SNHLY and CDR2 FYNNEI. This CDR3 spans 15 amino acids. The CDR3 nucleotides are TGTGCCAGCAGAGGGTCACCCTATAACACCGGGGAGCTGTTTTTT. Protein product: CASRGSPYNTGELFF.

This clonotype has only a few counts. This chain links TRBV7-6 with TRBJ1-5, with D perhaps matching TRBD1 (5 bases). V was pared by 4 bases and J by 0 bases, with 7 bases between. CDR3 length: 14 amino acids. Looked up from germline, CDR1 is SGHVS and CDR2 is FNYEAQ. CDR3 sequence reads: CASSSQGSNQPQHF. In DNA, the CDR3 is TGTGCCAGCAGCTCCCAGGGTAGCAATCAGCCCCAGCATTTT.

In this sample, this clonotype turned up once. The genes are TRBV20-1 and TRBJ2-3, with 15 bases matching TRBD2. The CDR3 contains 20 residues. V shed 6 bases and J 5 bases; nucleotides not matched to a gene: 21. The V gene's germline CDR1 is DFQATT and CDR2 SNEGSKA (reference sequence). The chain's CDR3 is CSAPLSHDPGLAGGLDTQYF. The CDR3 DNA reads as TGCAGTGCCCCACTCTCCCACGATCCGGGACTAGCGGGAGGCCTAGATACGCAGTATTTT.

This clonotype appeared a few times. The chain is built from TRBV12-3 or TRBV12-4 and TRBJ2-1; tentatively, D is TRBD2 (7 bases). V was pared by 6 bases and J by 6 bases, with 15 bases between. This CDR3 spans 14 amino acids. CDR3 nucleotide sequence: TGTGCCAGCAGAGAGGGGGGGGGTGTCAATGAGCAGTTCTTC. Residues: CASREGGGVNEQFF.

As concerns this clonotype: Compared with germline, one end of the junction differs, possibly owing to a read error. The chain combines TRBV12-3 or TRBV12-4 with TRBJ2-1; 9 bases are a match to TRBD2. The CDR3 has 16 amino acids. CDR3 DNA sequence: TGTGACAGCAGCCCCCAGGGTAGCGGGGGAGGTTATGAGCAGTTCTTC. Translation gives CDSSPQGSGGGYEQFF.

This clonotype came up once. A much larger clone lies a single base off, so this may be a read error. The V gene is TRBV5-1, the J gene TRBJ2-7; D possibly corresponds to TRBD2 (5 bases). Germline loops: CDR1 SGHRS, CDR2 YFSETQ. Trimming shortened V by 2 bases and J by 7 bases, and 22 bases separated the two germline ends. The CDR3 is made up of 16 amino acids. The CDR3 DNA is TGCGCCAGCAGCTTAGTCACCGGGAAGGGATCCGGGGAGCAGTACTTC. Protein sequence: CASSLVTGKGSGEQYF.

This clonotype turned up a few times. This chain uses TRBV18 with TRBJ2-7; 9 bases are shared with TRBD1. Per the germline V gene, CDR1 is KGHSH and CDR2 is LQKENI. The CDR3 is 15 amino acids. V was pared by 3 bases and J by 7 bases, with 10 bases of the junction left unmatched. The CDR3 loop reads CASSPRDREVGEQYF. DNA of the CDR3: TGTGCCAGCTCACCGCGGGACAGGGAGGTAGGAGAGCAGTACTTC.

Regarding this clonotype: It may be a read error: a sequence one base away is much more abundant. The genes are TRBV20-1 and TRBJ1-6; D is possibly TRBD1 (6 bases). V lost 7 bases to trimming and J lost 9 bases, with 22 bases between them. CDR3 length: 15 residues. CDR1 is DFQATT, CDR2 SNEGSKA, per germline (reference sequence). The CDR3 here is CSGRGGSDELSPLHF. The CDR3 DNA reads as TGCAGTGGGAGGGGGGGGTCAGATGAGCTTTCACCCCTCCACTTT.

This clonotype was counted at least ten times. V is TRBV2 and J is TRBJ2-1, with 7 bases aligning to TRBD1. Unmatched junction bases numbered 4, after V lost 4 bases and J lost 4 bases. CDR1 is SNHLY, CDR2 FYNNEI, per germline. The length of the CDR3 is 14 residues. This CDR3 reads CASSGDSLYNEQFF. CDR3 nucleotide sequence: TGTGCCAGCAGTGGGGACAGCCTATACAATGAGCAGTTCTTC.

This clonotype was counted between two and nine times. The rearrangement links TRBV19 to TRBJ1-5; the match to TRBD1 covers 7 bases. The V segment lost 1 base and the J segment 3 bases; nucleotides outside the gene matches: 6. The CDR3 runs to 16 residues. CDR1 is LNHDA and CDR2 is SQIVND in the germline V gene (reference sequence). CDR3 sequence reads: CASSIGQGQYNQPQHF. The CDR3 DNA follows: TGTGCCAGTAGTATAGGCCAGGGACAGTACAATCAGCCCCAGCATTTT.

The J gene is TRBJ2-3, the V gene TRBV5-6; no reliable D call. The CDR3 covers 13 residues. Germline values: CDR1 SGHDT, CDR2 YYEEEE. V gave up 4 bases and J gave up 5 bases, with 11 bases separating them. The CDR3 loop reads CASSEKGIDTQYF. CDR3 nucleotide sequence: TGTGCCAGCAGCGAAAAAGGTATAGATACGCAGTATTTT.

This clonotype has just one count. Because the CDR3 is missing its conserved closing phenylalanine or tryptophan, this is likely a read error. The chain has TRBV6-6 and TRBJ1-1; D call uncertain. Germline V lookup: CDR1 MNHNY, CDR2 SVGAGI (reference sequence). The V gene lost 6 bases and the J gene lost 1 base, with 18 bases spanning the gap. The CDR3 has 16 residues. Written as DNA, the CDR3 is TGTGCCAGCAGAGTTCGAGTTAGGGTTAAGAACACTGAAGCTTTCCTT. Its translation: CASRVRVRVKNTEAFL.

The V gene is TRBV18, the J gene TRBJ2-7, with 8 bases identical to TRBD1. CDR3 size: 15 residues. Germline CDR1 and CDR2: KGHSH and LQKENI. Losses at the gene ends were 3 bases for V and 2 bases for J; bases not matched to a gene: 6. CDR3 protein: CASSPNRGRTYEQYF. The CDR3 nucleotides read TGTGCCAGCTCACCCAACAGGGGGAGGACCTACGAGCAGTACTTC.

As to this clonotype: A much larger clone is a single base away; this may be a read error. J is TRBJ2-1 and V is TRBV3-1; possibly TRBD2 for D (6 bases). Germline values: CDR1 LGHDT, CDR2 YNNKEL (reference sequence). The CDR3 loop spans 14 amino acids. The CDR3 loop is CASRQESGVNEQFF. The CDR3 DNA follows: TGTGCCAGCAGGCAAGAATCGGGGGTCAATGAGCAGTTCTTC.

This chain connects TRBV20-1 to TRBJ2-1, with TRBD2 matching over 15 bases. In germline, CDR1 is DFQATT, CDR2 SNEGSKA (reference sequence). Unmatched junction bases numbered 11, after V lost 0 bases and J lost 8 bases. The CDR3 loop spans 18 amino acids. The CDR3 is CSARDPSGLAGGGYEQFF. The CDR3 coding sequence is TGCAGTGCTAGAGACCCGTCAGGACTAGCGGGAGGGGGGTATGAGCAGTTCTTC.

Of note for this clonotype: One base away lies a much larger clone, so this may be a sequencing read error. J is TRBJ2-1 and V is TRBV18, with D possibly TRBD2 on 6 matching bases. The V end lost 8 bases, the J end lost 11 bases, and 13 bases lay between the germline ends. This CDR3 comprises 11 residues. Germline V gene sequence: CDR1 KGHSH, CDR2 LQKENI. In DNA, the CDR3 is TGTGCCAGCAGGGACTCGCGTAAGCAGTTCTTC. Its protein product is CASRDSRKQFF.

The chain has TRBV4-1 and TRBJ1-2; D unresolved. The CDR3 is 14 residues long. CDR1 MGHRA and CDR2 YSYEKL come from the germline V gene. V dropped 3 bases and J dropped 0 bases, with 8 bases sitting between them. This chain's CDR3 is CASSQDPTNYGYTF. CDR3 in DNA: TGCGCCAGCAGCCAGGACCCGACTAACTATGGCTACACCTTC.

This clonotype occurred many times. The chain links TRBV6-1 to TRBJ2-3; TRBD2 matches at 11 bases. The CDR3 has 16 amino acids. Looked up from germline, CDR1 is MNHNS and CDR2 is SASEGT. Unmatched junction bases numbered 7, after V lost 6 bases and J lost 2 bases. CDR3: CASSPGLAVYTDTQYF. In DNA form, the CDR3 reads TGTGCCAGCAGCCCGGGACTAGCGGTCTACACAGATACGCAGTATTTT.

This clonotype came up many times. This sequence joins TRBV6-6 and TRBJ1-2; TRBD1 might be the D (5 bases). Germline V lookup: CDR1 MNHNY, CDR2 SVGAGI (reference sequence). V lost 2 bases and J 7 bases, leaving 14 bases between the germline ends. The CDR3 is made up of 14 amino acids. CDR3 loop: CASSYTGTVRGYTF. For the CDR3, the DNA is TGTGCCAGCAGTTACACCGGGACGGTGCGTGGCTACACCTTC.

This clonotype was seen at least ten times. J is TRBJ1-2 and V is TRBV10-3, with 7 bases lining up with TRBD1. This CDR3 is 16 amino acids long. Germline CDR1 reads ENHRY; CDR2 reads SYGVKD. The V segment lost 2 bases and the J segment 2 bases; nucleotides outside the gene matches: 8. The CDR3 spells CAISEVAGGGNYGYTF. The DNA of the CDR3 is TGTGCCATCAGTGAGGTAGCAGGGGGAGGAAACTATGGCTACACCTTC.

This clonotype was picked up a small number of times. The chain combines TRBV7-7 with TRBJ2-3, with 8 bases that match TRBD2. This CDR3 contains 16 residues. The junction had 9 bases not matched to a gene; V was cut back by 5 bases and J by 2 bases. Germline V gene data show CDR1 as SSHAT and CDR2 as FNYEAQ (reference sequence). Here the CDR3 DNA reads TGTGCCAGCAGCAAGGGCACTAGCGGAACCACAGATACGCAGTATTTT. It is translated as CASSKGTSGTTDTQYF.

This clonotype was recorded at least ten times. This chain connects TRBV19 to TRBJ2-1; D gene ambiguous. Germline V gives CDR1 LNHDA, CDR2 SQIVND (reference sequence). The ends were cut back, 2 bases at V and 2 bases at J, with 10 bases in the middle. The length of the CDR3 is 15 residues. The chain's CDR3 is CASSINPGAYNEQFF. The DNA of the CDR3 is TGTGCCAGTAGTATAAATCCCGGTGCCTACAATGAGCAGTTCTTC.

This sequence joins TRBV4-1 and TRBJ2-5; TRBD1 matches 9 bases. CDR1 is MGHRA and CDR2 is YSYEKL in the germline V gene. This CDR3 is built from 16 residues. Trimming cost V 3 bases and J 5 bases; bases outside gene matches: 10. DNA for the CDR3: TGCGCCAGCAGCCAGACCGGGACAGGGTACGGGGAGACCCAGTACTTC. This sequence encodes CASSQTGTGYGETQYF.

This clonotype was seen at least ten times. V gene TRBV10-3 combines with J gene TRBJ2-1, with TRBD2 matching over 11 bases. Germline V gives CDR1 ENHRY, CDR2 SYGVKD. The V segment lost 10 bases and the J segment 4 bases; nucleotides outside the gene matches: 12. This CDR3 is built from 16 residues. The CDR3 coding sequence is TGTGCCACCTTAGATTCCGGGACTAGCGGTTACAATGAGCAGTTCTTC. Its translation: CATLDSGTSGYNEQFF.

This clonotype was seen more than once but under ten times. This sequence joins TRBV19 and TRBJ2-7, with D unclear. V gave up 6 bases and J gave up 0 bases, with 15 bases separating them. This CDR3 is 15 amino acids long. CDR1 is LNHDA, CDR2 SQIVND, per germline (reference sequence). The CDR3 loop is CASSPTPGDSYEQYF. CDR3 coding DNA: TGTGCCAGTAGCCCGACGCCTGGCGACTCCTACGAGCAGTACTTC.